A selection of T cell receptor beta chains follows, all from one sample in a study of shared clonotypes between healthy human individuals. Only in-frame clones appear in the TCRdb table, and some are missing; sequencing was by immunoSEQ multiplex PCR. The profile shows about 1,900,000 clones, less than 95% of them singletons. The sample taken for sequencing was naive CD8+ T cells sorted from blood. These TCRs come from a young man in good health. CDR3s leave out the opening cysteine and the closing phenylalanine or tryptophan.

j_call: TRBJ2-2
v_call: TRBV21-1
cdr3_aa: ASSKGTSEEGGELF

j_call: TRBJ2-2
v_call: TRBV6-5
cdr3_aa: ASSPSGLGELF

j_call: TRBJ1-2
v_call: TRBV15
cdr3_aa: ATTQSGAPSGYT

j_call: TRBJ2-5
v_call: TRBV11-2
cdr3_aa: ASSLADRESQY

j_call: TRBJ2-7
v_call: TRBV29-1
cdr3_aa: STGDNYEQY

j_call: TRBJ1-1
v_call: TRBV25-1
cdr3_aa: ASSDPDTEAF

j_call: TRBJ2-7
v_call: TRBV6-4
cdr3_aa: ASEGGTMELYEQY

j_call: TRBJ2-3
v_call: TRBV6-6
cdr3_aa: ASILWGAHTDTQY

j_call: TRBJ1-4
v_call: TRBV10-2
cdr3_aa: ASSAYTGRDEKLF

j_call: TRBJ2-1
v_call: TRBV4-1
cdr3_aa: ASSQGDRGYNEQF

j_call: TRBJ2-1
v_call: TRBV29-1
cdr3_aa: SVEGLAGAWSSYNEQF

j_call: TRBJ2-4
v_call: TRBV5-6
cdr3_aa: ASSPELAGAGNIQY

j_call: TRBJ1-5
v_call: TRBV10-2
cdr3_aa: ASSVTGSNQPQH

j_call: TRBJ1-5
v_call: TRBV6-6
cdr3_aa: ASSPVEGRQPQH

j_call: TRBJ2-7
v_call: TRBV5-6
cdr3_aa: ASSLQELEQY

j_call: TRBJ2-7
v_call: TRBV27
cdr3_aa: ASSRLKGPSNEQY

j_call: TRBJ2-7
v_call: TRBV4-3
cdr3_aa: ASSQERGYEQY

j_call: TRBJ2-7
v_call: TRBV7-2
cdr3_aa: ASSVTLSYEQY

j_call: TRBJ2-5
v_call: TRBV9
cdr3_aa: ASSVEASAQETQY

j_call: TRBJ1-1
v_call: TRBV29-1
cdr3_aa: SVDQVNTEAF

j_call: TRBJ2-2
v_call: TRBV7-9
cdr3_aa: ASSLGAANTGELF

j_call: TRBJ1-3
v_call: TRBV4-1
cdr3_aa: ASSQAGTGVSISGNTIY

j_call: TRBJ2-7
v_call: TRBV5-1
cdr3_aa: ASSLGTGYEQY

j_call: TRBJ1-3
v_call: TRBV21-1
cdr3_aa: ASGSRRTSGNTIY

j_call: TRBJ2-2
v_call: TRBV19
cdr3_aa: ASSPMASGVNTGELF

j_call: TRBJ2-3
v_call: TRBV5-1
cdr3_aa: ASSLWAGGPEDTQY

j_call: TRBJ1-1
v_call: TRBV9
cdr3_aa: ASSAATGDENTEAF

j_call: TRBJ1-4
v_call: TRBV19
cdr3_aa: ASSDRSLWDNEKLF

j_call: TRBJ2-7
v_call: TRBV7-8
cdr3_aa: ASSPGTSGYSYEQY

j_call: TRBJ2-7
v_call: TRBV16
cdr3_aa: ASSQLGTDYEQY

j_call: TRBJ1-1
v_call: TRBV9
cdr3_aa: ASSPQGGGAGAF

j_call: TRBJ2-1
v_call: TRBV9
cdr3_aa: ASSVGTSGSDEQF

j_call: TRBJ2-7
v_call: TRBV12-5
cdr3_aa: ASGLVGGEGLYEQY

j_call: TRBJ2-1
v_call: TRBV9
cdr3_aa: ASSEGGAQGYEQF

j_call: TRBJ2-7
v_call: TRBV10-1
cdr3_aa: ASSDGRGRVYEQY

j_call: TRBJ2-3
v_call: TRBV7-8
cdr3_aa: ASSSRLAGRTDTQY

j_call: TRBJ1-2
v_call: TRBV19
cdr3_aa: ASSLTASYGYT

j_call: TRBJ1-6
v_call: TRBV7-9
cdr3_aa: ASSLQAGGLH

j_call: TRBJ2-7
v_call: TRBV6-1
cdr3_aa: ASSEGIVYYEQY

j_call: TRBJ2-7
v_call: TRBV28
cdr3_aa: ASSLLQGVHEQY

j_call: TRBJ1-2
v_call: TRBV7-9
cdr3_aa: ASSLGVPVYGYT

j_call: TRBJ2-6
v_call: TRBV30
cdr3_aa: AWEQTQVSRSNSGANVLT

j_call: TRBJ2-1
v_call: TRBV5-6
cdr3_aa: ASSLVSSYNEQF

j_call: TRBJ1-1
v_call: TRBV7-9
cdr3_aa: ALEGAGPSEAF

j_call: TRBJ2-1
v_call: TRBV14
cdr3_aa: ASSPLTGLYNEQF

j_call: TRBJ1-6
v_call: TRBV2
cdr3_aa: ASGSSYNSPLH

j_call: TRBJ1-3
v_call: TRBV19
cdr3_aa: ASTPAPHRGNTIY

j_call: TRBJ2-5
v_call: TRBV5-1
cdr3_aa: ASNWEGGVQETQY

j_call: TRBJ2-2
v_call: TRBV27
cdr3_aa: ASSLSIQDPTGELF

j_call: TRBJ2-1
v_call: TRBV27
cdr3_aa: ASTLQGPYLSSYNEQF

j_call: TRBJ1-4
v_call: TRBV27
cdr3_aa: ASSPQGAGEKLF

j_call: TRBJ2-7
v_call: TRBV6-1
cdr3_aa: ASSEGPGSYEQY

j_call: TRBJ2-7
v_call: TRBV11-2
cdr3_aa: ASSPRPGSYEQY

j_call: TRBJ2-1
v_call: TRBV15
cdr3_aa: ATSGGSHRSYNEQF

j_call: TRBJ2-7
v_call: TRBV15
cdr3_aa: ATSTGDRGYEQY